What follows describes a single T cell receptor beta chain. This clonotype has only a few counts. Its antigen remains undetermined. Per-base qualities were not stored, and no clone one base away is much larger. The patients picked for sequencing were ones in whom flow cytometry had shown an expansion of CD8+CD57+ cells. All patients had severe acquired aplastic anemia diagnosed by International Study of Aplastic Anemia and Agranulocytosis and Camitta criteria. At the time blood was sampled, none of the patients had received any therapy. In this study, sorted CD4+ and CD8+ T cells from the blood of healthy subjects and of severe aplastic anemia patients had their TCR repertoires deep-sequenced. Patients were enrolled under clinicaltrials.gov protocols 00001620, 01623167, 00001397, 00071045, 00081523 and 00961064 in the USA. Ficoll-Paque density gradient centrifugation was used to isolate peripheral blood mononuclear cells. Before DNA extraction, CD4+ and CD8+ T cells were sorted with FACS or magnetic beads.

The data were taken from a study of CD8+CD57+ T cells in acquired aplastic anemia (dated by TCRdb to 2017 to 2018). With respect to the entire study: On average, sorted CD4+ and CD8+ cells yielded about 3 ug of extracted DNA, with a range of about 0.18 to 27.4 ug. CD8+CD57+ expansion was defined as frequency above the mean frequency observed in healthy subjects. Beyond this particular receptor, the publication reports: Although roughly 30 CD8+ CDR3 sequences were shared by patients and controls, these sequences appeared highly expressed in patients and within the immunodominant clones of patients. No significant difference in CD8+ Simpson's diversity was found between patients and healthy controls (P=0.060).

Profiling of TCR beta VDJ combinations and CDR3 sequences used genomic DNA as the template. TCR repertoire sequencing was run on an Illumina HiSeq 2000. The authors' pipeline ran thus. Repertoire assessment relied on Simpson's diversity index, CDR3 size and DJ length profiles, and TRBV/TRBJ rearrangement plots. The most abundant DNA sequence in the deep sequencing data was taken as the immunodominant clone. CDR3 amino acid sequences were checked for sharing between subjects and were compared against published repertoires and the VDJdb database. TCRdb cleaned the public reads at Q25 with fastp, built clones with MiXCR and kept in-frame beta chains. A single entry per CDR3 protein holds the most common genes and DNA from its merged rows. The V and J calls and clone size come from TCRdb's table, not from the authors' own analysis. The sample table contains about 250,000 distinct CDR3 sequences; only one count was recorded for around 43% of them. Over 7.5% of the sample is in the top ten clones.

V was cut back by 2 bases and J by 9 bases, leaving a gap of 11 bases between them. CDR1 and CDR2 (MNHEY, SVGAGI) derive from the germline V gene. Including the terminal cysteine and phenylalanine, the CDR3 comprises 13 residues. Only the CDR3 DNA is retained, 39 bases long and in frame from the first base. Sample: sorted CD4+, CD8+, or CD8+CD57+ T cells (not recorded which) from PBMCs. The receptor chain draws on TRBV6-5 and TRBJ2-1, with no confidently assigned D gene. The sequence was collected from a human donor with aplastic anemia. In nucleotides, the sequence is TGTGCCAGCAGTTACGGATCAGCGAGTGAGCAGTTCTTC. The encoded protein is CASSYGSASEQFF.